This TCR beta chain is drawn from a study of response to subunit inactivated influenza vaccine. TCRdb called the RT-PCR reads again in MiXCR, with one record for every CDR3 protein. The profile shows roughly 190,000 distinct CDR3 sequences, roughly 12% of them singletons. This CDR3 region has 16 residues. CDR1 MNHEY and CDR2 SMNVEV come from the germline V gene (reference sequence). Trimming stripped 4 bases from V and 7 bases from J, with 20 bases between. Separately, the same data were catalogued under a study of T cells expressing NK-cell markers. This second report adds: 5'RACE template switching with UMIs produced the TCR beta cDNA.

This receptor was taken from a man aged 50-60 years who received an inactivated influenza vaccine. The sequencing used CD8+ T cells sorted from PBMCs, collected 11 to 12 days after vaccination. The J gene is TRBJ1-5, the V gene TRBV27, with a tentative D call TRBD1 (6 bases). CDR3 loop: CASSYPRQATGQPQHF. CDR3 coding DNA: TGTGCCAGCAGTTACCCTCGACAGGCGACGGGCCAGCCCCAGCATTTT.